Sequencing of this TCR beta chain was carried out in a study of T cell repertoires in aging, cancer and after chemotherapy. Study context: Six age groups, ranging from 30 or younger to 70 or older, included the donors. Over several months to years, re-sampled healthy donor repertoires clearly shared clones.

Rearranged V-D-J TRB sequences were amplified with a mixed TRB-A/B primer pool. TCRdb re-called the multiplex PCR reads through MiXCR, storing one row per CDR3 protein. There are 8,000 to 10,000 distinct CDR3 sequences in the sample; around a quarter occur only once, and roughly 2.6% lies in the top ten. This clonotype is judged medium-sized. Its antigen is as yet unknown. This CDR3 is built from 13 residues. The germline CDR1 and CDR2 sequences are DFQATT and SNEGSKA (reference sequence). V was shortened by 0 bases and J by 6 bases, with 9 bases between the two germline ends. The template was genomic DNA from peripheral blood, not RNA. The study, taken as a whole, reports: The repertoire data cannot show anything about immunological memory following chemotherapy. Age-matched healthy donors had significantly more diverse, less clonal blood TCR repertoires than untreated cancer patients.

This TCR was recovered from a human donor in good health. The sample comprised blood. The chain uses TRBV20-1 and TRBJ2-1, with D possibly matching TRBD1 (5 bases). CDR3 loop: CSARDDRGNEQFF. CDR3 DNA: TGCAGTGCTAGAGACGACAGAGGCAATGAGCAGTTCTTC.